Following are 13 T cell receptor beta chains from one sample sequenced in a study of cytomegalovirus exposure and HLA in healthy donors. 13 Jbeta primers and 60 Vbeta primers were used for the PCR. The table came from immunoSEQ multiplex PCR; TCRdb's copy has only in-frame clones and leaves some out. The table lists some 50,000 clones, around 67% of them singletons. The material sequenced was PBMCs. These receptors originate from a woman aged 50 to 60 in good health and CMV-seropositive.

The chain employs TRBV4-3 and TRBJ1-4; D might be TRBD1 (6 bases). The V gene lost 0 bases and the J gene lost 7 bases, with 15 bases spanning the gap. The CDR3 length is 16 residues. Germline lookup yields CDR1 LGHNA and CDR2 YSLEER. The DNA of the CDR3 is TGCGCCAGCAGCCAAGATGTGGGGGGGGCTGGTGAAAAACTGTTTTTT. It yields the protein CASSQDVGGAGEKLFF.

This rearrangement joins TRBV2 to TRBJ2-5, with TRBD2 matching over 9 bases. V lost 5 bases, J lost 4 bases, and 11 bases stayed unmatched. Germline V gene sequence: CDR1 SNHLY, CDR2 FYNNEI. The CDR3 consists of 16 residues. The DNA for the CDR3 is TGTGCCAGCAGTATATTCGTTAGCGGGGGCCGAGAGACCCAGTACTTC. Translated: CASSIFVSGGRETQYF.

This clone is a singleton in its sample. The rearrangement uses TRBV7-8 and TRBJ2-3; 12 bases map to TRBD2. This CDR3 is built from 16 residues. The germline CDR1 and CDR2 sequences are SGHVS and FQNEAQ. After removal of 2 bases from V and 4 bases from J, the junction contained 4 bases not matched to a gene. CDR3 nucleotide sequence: TGTGCCAGCAGCTTATATCTAGCGGGGGGGGCAGATACGCAGTATTTT. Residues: CASSLYLAGGADTQYF.

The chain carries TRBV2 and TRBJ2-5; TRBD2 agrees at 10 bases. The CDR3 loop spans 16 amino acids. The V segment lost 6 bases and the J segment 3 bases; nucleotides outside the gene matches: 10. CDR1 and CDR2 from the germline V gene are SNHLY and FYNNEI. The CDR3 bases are TGTGCCAGCAGCTTCCAAGCGGGGGGGCTAGAAGAGACCCAGTACTTC. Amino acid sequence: CASSFQAGGLEETQYF.

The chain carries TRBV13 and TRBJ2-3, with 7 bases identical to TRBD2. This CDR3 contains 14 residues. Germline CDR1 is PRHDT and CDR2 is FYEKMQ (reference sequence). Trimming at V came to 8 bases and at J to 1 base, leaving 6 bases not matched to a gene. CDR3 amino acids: CASGRGGGTDTQYF. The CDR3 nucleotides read TGTGCCAGCGGCCGGGGAGGGGGCACAGATACGCAGTATTTT.

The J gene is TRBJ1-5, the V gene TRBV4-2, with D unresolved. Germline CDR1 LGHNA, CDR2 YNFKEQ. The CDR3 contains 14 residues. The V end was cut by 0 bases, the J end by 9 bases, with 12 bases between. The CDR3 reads CASSQDELRGPQHF. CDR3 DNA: TGTGCCAGCAGCCAAGATGAACTCCGAGGGCCCCAGCATTTT.

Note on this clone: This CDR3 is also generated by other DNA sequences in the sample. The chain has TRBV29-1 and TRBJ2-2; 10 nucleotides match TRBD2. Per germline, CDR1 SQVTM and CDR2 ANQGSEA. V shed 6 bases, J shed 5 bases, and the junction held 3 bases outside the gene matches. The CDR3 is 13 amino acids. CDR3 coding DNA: TGCAGCGTCGAGGGACTAGCGACCGGGGAGCTGTTTTTT. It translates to CSVEGLATGELFF.

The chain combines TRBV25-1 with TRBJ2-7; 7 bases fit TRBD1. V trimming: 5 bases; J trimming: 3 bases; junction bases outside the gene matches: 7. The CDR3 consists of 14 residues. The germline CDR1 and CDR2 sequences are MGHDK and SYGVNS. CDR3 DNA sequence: TGTGCCAGCAGTTGGGGACAGTTTAACTACGAGCAGTACTTC. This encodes CASSWGQFNYEQYF.

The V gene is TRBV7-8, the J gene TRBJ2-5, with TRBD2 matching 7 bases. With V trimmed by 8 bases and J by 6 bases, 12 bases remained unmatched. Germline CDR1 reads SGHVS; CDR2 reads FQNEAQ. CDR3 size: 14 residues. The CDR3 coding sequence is TGTGCCAGCCGCATTCAAGGCGGGGGAAAGACCCAGTACTTC. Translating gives CASRIQGGGKTQYF.

CDR3 DNA: TGTGCCAGTCGGAGGGACGGGGCCTACGAGCAGTACTTC. Amino acid sequence: CASRRDGAYEQYF. The chain is built from TRBV27 and TRBJ2-7, with D tentatively TRBD2 (6 bases). The V gene lost 9 bases and the J gene lost 2 bases, with 14 bases spanning the gap. CDR1 and CDR2 from the germline V gene are MNHEY and SMNVEV (reference sequence). CDR3 length equals 13 residues.

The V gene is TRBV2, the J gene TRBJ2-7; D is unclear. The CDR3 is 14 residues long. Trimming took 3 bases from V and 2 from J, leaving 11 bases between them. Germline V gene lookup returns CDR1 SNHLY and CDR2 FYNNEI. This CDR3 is CASSEMVVAYEQYF. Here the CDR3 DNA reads TGTGCCAGCAGTGAGATGGTAGTAGCCTACGAGCAGTACTTC.

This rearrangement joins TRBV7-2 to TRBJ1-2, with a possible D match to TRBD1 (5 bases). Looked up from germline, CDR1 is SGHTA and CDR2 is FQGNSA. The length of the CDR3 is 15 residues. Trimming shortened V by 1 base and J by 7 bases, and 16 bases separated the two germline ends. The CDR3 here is CASSLDLAREGGYTF. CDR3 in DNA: TGTGCCAGCAGCTTAGATCTCGCCAGGGAGGGTGGCTACACCTTC.

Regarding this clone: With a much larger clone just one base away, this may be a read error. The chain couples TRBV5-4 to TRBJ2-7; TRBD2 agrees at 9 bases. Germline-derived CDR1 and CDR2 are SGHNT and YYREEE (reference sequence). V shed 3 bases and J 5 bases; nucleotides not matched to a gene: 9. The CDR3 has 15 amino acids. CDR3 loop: CASSSPSSGMDEQYV. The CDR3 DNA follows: TGTGCCAGCAGCTCACCGTCTAGCGGGATGGACGAGCAGTACGTC.